This TCR beta chain was sequenced during a study of T cell repertoires in cytomegalovirus infection (dated by TCRdb to the late 2010s). In the study overall: Peptide stimulations targeted recently identified HLA-C-restricted CMV epitopes, whose presentation resists viral immunomodulation, together with well-studied HLA-B-restricted epitopes. Donor HLA type was relevant to the analysis, because carriage of CMV infection together with the matching HLA type was indicated by public TCR beta signatures.

Read against the paper, the sample's treatment or condition label means: in vitro stimulation with specific CMV peptide epitopes to enrich CMV-specific T cells. Counted from cysteine to phenylalanine, this CDR3 has 17 amino acids. The retained sequence is limited to the CDR3, 51 bases, with the frame set at the first base. Trimming takes 2 bases off V and 6 bases off J; junction bases not matched to a gene: 9. Based on the germline V gene, the CDR1 and CDR2 sequences are MNHEY and SVGEGT. A remark on this clonotype: No antigen is known for it. Per-nucleotide qualities are absent, and no much larger clonotype sits a single base away.

Broad study findings and their caveats: The ex vivo response was dominated by HLA-C-restricted CMV-specific TCR beta clonotypes, which also provided the single most frequent clonotype in two of eight donors. Carriers of CMV infection plus the relevant HLA type were discriminated by the cumulative frequency of public TCR beta family members in the study cohort and in an independent approximately 400-donor cohort.

The sequencer listed for this sample is Illumina HiSeq 1500. TCRdb reprocessed the public reads (quality trimming at Q25 with fastp, clone calling with MiXCR) and kept in-frame beta chains. Rows are combined by CDR3 protein, so each entry shows the most common genes and DNA. This sample gives 450,000 to 600,000 distinct CDR3 sequences in total; 42% of them show up just once. Roughly two fifths of the sample comes from the top ten. The sample was cultured PBMCs, taken from culture after CMV antigen stimulation. Recombination joined TRBV6-2 or TRBV6-3 with TRBJ2-5; TRBD2 fits 13 bases in the junction. The receptor was isolated from a human donor in good health (CMV status not recorded). Some clones in this sample may be carry-over from other donors' samples. The sequenced DNA is TGTGCCAGCAGTTACCGGACACTAGCGGGAGGGCCGCAGACCCAGTACTTC. This codes for CASSYRTLAGGPQTQYF.